This T cell receptor (beta chain) comes out of a study of blood T cell repertoires in COVID-19 (dated by TCRdb to about 2020). For context, the study as a whole: Collaborator samples came from the United States, Italy and Spain and covered acute and convalescent phases of COVID-19. The material from the prospective study consisted of cDNA or gDNA derived from T cells, B-cell-depleted T cells, or PBMCs. Deeply sampled blood TCRbeta repertoires from subjects exposed to, actively infected with, or recovered from COVID-19 were included in the dataset. A freely available public database, intended as a resource for researchers studying the immune response to SARS-CoV-2, is where the repertoires were released. The samples were drawn from the first 160 participants of the ongoing ImmuneRACE study and from 950 to 1,500 subjects provided by 6 global collaborators. Sample metadata almost always included a de-identified subject ID, COVID-19 status, age in years and sex. Where available, HLA class I and class II types were obtained from metadata supplied by the sample provider rather than from assay-based typing.

Each collaborating institution followed its own protocols to collect whole blood in K2EDTA tubes. For TCRbeta analysis, collaborator samples were shipped as frozen whole blood, as isolated PBMCs, or as DNA extracted from either sample type. The research as a whole found: The quantity of clinical and demographic metadata differed by source and by participant and was supplied without curation.

TCRbeta CDR3 regions were amplified from genomic DNA using the immunoSEQ Assay, a bias-controlled multiplex PCR. The study's own analysis went as follows. The number of nucleated cells in each sample was estimated by amplification of reference gene primers within the assay. To quantify the absolute abundance of each unique TCRbeta CDR3 rearrangement, sequence reads were collapsed and filtered. For each sample, productive Simpson clonality was calculated as the square root of Simpson's diversity index across productive rearrangements. Drawn from immuneACCESS, this table holds only the in-frame rearrangements with V and J called that TCRdb kept. Clones are partly lost; checked studies trace under half to an unresolved V gene and leave the rest unexplained. V and J calls and clone size are those listed in that table; D and trimming were worked out from the DNA. Across this sample there are 55,000 to 70,000 clones, with roughly 90% seen only once. Of the sample, 20% to 25% falls within the top ten clones.

Turning to this clone: The target of this receptor is not known. Base qualities were left out, and no much larger clone turns up one base away.

Sequenced: peripheral blood. The sequence came from a woman in her forties or fifties with active or convalescent COVID-19.

The CDR3 protein sequence reads: CASSTGTGNYEQYF. The base sequence is TGTGCCAGTAGTACCGGGACAGGTAACTACGAGCAGTACTTC. The V and J segments used are TRBV19 and TRBJ2-7, with 8 central nucleotides matching TRBD1. From cysteine to phenylalanine, the CDR3 is 14 amino acids long. The CDR3 DNA has 42 bases and is translated from base 1. Looking up the germline V gene (reference sequence) yields CDR1 LNHDA and CDR2 SQIVND. For this chain, trimming is 4 bases at the V end and 3 bases at the J end, and the number of junction bases without a gene match is 5.